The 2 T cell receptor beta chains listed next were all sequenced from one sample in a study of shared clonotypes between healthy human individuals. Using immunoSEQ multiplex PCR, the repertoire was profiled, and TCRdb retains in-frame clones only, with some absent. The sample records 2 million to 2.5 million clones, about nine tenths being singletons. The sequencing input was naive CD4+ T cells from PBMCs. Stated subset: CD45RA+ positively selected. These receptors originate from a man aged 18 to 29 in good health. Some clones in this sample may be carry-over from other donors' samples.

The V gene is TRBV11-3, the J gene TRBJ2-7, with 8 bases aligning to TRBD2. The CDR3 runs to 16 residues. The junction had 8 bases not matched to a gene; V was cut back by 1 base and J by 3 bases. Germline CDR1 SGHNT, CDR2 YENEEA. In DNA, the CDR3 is TGTGCCAGCAGCTTAGGTCTACTAGCGGCTAACTACGAGCAGTACTTC. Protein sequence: CASSLGLLAANYEQYF.

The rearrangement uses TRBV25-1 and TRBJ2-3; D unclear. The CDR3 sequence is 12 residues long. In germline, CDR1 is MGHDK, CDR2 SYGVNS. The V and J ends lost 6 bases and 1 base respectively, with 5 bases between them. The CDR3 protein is CASRERTDTQYF. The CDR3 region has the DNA TGTGCCAGCAGGGAACGCACAGATACGCAGTATTTT.